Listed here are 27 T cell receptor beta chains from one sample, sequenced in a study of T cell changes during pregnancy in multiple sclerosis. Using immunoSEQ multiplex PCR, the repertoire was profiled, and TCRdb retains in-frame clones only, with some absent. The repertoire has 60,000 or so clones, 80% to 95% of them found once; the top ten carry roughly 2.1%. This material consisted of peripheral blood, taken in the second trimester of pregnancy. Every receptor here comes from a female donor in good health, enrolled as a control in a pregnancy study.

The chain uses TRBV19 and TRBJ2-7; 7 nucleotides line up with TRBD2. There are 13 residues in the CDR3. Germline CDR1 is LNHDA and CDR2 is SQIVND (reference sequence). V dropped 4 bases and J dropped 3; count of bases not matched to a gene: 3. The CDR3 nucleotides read TGTGCCAGTAGTAGCGGCGGGGGCTACGAGCAGTACTTC. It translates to CASSSGGGYEQYF.

CDR3 coding DNA: TGTGCCAGGGGACAGGGAACAGATACGCAGTATTTT. Translating it yields CARGQGTDTQYF. The chain uses TRBV6-4 and TRBJ2-3, with 9 bases fitting TRBD1. CDR1 and CDR2 from the germline V gene are MRHNA and SNTAGT. Trimming removed 9 bases from V and 3 bases from J; junction bases left unmatched: 1. The CDR3 runs to 12 residues.

Here the CDR3 reads CASTRGQAQETQYF. CDR3 in DNA: TGTGCCAGCACCCGAGGACAGGCACAAGAGACCCAGTACTTC. This chain joins TRBV11-2 and TRBJ2-5, with 7 positions matching TRBD1. Per germline, CDR1 SGHAT and CDR2 FQNNGV. V lost 7 bases and J lost 2; bases outside the gene matches: 7. This CDR3 has 14 residues.

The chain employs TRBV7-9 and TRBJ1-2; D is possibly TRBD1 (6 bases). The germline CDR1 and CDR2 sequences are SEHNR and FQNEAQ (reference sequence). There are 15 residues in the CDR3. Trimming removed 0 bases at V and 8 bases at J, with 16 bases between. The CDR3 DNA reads TGTGCCAGCAGCTTAGCTCCTAAAGGGGGAAGCGGCTACACCTTC. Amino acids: CASSLAPKGGSGYTF.

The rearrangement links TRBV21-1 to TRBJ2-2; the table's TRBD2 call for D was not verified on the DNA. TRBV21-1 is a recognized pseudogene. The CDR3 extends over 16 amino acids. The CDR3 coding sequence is TGTGCCAGCATCGACCGTCTAGCGGGGGACACCGGGGAGCTGTTTTTT. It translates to CASIDRLAGDTGELFF.

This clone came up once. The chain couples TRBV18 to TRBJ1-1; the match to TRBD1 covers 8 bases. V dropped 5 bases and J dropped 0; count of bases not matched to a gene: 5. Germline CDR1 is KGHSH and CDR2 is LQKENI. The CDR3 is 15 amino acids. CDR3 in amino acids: CASSGQGTLNTEAFF. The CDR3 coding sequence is TGTGCCAGCTCAGGACAGGGAACCCTGAACACTGAAGCTTTCTTT.

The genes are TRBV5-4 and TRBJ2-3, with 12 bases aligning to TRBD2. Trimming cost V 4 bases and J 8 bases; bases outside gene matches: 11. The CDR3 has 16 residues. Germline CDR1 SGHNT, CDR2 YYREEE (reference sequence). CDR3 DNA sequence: TGTGCCAGCAGCGCGACTAGCGGGAGAGGAATGGGTACGCAGTATTTT. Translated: CASSATSGRGMGTQYF.

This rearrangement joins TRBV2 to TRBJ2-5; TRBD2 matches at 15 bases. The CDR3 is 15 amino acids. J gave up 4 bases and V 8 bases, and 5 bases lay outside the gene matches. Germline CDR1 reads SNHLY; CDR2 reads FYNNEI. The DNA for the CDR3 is TGTGCCAGCTCAGGACTAGCGGGAGGGCTAGAGACCCAGTACTTC. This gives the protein CASSGLAGGLETQYF.

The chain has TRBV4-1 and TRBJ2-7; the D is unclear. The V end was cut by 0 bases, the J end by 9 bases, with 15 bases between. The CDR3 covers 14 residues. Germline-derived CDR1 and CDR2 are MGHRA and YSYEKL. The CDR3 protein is CASSQDVLAPGQYF. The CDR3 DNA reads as TGCGCCAGCAGCCAAGATGTCCTCGCACCGGGGCAGTACTTC.

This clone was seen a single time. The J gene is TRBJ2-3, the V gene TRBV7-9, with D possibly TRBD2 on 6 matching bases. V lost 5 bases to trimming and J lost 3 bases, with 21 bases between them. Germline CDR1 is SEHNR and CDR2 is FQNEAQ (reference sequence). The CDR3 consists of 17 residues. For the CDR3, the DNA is TGTGCCAGCAGCGATGACTCGGCGGGAAGGAGGACAGATACGCAGTATTTT. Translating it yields CASSDDSAGRRTDTQYF.

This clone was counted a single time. The CDR3 reads CASSLDFSGGATWNEQFF. The CDR3 DNA is TGTGCCAGCAGCTTAGATTTTAGCGGGGGAGCGACATGGAATGAGCAGTTCTTC. V is TRBV11-2 and J is TRBJ2-1; 9 bases are a match to TRBD2. The CDR3 runs to 18 residues. Germline trimming cut 0 bases from V and 7 bases from J; bases unmatched to any gene: 13. Germline lookup yields CDR1 SGHAT and CDR2 FQNNGV.

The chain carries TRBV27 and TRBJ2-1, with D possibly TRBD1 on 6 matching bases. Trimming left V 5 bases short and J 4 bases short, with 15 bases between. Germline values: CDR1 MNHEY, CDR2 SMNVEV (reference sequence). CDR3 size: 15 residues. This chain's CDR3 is CASSTPRTVYNEQFF. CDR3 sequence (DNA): TGTGCCAGCAGTACCCCTAGGACAGTATACAATGAGCAGTTCTTC.

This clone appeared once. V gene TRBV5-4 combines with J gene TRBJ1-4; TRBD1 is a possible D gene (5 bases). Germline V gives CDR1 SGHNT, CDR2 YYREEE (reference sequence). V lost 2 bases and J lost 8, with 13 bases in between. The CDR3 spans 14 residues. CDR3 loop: CASSLGVAAEKLFF. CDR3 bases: TGTGCCAGCAGCTTAGGGGTAGCAGCCGAAAAACTGTTTTTT.

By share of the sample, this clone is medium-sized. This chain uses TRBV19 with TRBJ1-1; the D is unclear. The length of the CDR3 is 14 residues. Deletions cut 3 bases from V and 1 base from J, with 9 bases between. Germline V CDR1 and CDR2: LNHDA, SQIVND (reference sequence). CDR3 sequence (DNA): TGTGCCAGTAGTATTGTAGCCGGGAACACTGAAGCTTTCTTT. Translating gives CASSIVAGNTEAFF.

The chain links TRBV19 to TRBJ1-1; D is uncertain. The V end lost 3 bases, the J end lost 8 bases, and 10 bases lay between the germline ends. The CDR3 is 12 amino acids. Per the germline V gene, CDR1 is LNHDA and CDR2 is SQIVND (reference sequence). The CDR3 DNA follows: TGTGCCAGTAGTATCGGAGGGTCGGAAGCTTTCTTT. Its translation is CASSIGGSEAFF.

The CDR3 protein is CASSQEGRLADTQYF. DNA for the CDR3: TGCGCCAGCAGCCAAGAAGGGAGGTTGGCAGATACGCAGTATTTT. The V gene is TRBV4-1, the J gene TRBJ2-3, with D maybe TRBD2 (6 bases). This CDR3 comprises 15 residues. The V end lost 0 bases, the J end lost 4 bases, and 11 bases lay between the germline ends. Germline V gene sequence: CDR1 MGHRA, CDR2 YSYEKL.

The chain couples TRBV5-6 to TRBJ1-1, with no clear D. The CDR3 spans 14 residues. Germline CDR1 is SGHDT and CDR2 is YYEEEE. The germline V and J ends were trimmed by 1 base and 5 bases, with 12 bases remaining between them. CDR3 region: CASSLNQVRTEAFF. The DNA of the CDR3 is TGTGCCAGCAGCTTGAACCAGGTTCGGACTGAAGCTTTCTTT.

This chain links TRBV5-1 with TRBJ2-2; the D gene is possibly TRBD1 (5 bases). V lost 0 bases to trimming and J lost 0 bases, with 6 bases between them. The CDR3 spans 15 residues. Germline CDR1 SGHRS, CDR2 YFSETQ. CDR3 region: CASSLGTTNTGELFF. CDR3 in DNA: TGCGCCAGCAGCTTGGGGACAACGAACACCGGGGAGCTGTTTTTT.

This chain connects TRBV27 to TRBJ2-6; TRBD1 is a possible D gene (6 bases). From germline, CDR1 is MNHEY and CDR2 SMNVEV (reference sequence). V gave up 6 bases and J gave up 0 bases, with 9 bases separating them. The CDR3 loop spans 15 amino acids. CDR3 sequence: CASRPGDSGANVLTF. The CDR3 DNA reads TGTGCCAGCAGACCAGGGGACTCTGGGGCCAACGTCCTGACTTTC. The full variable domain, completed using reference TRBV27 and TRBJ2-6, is EAQVTQNPRYLITVTGKKLTVTCSQNMNHEYMSWYRQDPGLGLRQIYYSMNVEVTDKGDVPEGYKVSRKEKRNFPLILESPSPNQTSLYFCASRPGDSGANVLTFGAGSRLTVL.

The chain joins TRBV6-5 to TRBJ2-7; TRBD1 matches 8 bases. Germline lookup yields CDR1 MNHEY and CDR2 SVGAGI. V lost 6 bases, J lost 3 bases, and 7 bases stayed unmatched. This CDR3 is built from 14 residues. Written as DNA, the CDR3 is TGTGCCAGCAGCCAAGCAGGACAGGGCTACGAGCAGTACTTC. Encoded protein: CASSQAGQGYEQYF.

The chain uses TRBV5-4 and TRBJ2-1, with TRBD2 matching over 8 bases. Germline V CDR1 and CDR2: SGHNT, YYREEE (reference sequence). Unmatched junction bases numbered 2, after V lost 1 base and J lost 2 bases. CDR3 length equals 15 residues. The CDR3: CASSLSGSTYNEQFF. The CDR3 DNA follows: TGTGCCAGCAGCTTGAGCGGGAGCACCTACAATGAGCAGTTCTTC.

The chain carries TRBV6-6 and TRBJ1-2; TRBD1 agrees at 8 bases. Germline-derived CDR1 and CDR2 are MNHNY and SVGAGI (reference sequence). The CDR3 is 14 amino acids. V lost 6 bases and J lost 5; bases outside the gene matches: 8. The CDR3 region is CASSSGQGSYGYTF. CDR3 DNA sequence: TGTGCCAGCAGCTCCGGACAGGGAAGTTATGGCTACACCTTC.

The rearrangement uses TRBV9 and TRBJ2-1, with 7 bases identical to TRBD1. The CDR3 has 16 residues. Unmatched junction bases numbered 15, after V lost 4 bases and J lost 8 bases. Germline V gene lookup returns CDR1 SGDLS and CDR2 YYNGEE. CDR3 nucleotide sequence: TGTGCCAGCAGCTTCACTGAGGGACAGATTGGGGATGAGCAGTTCTTC. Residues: CASSFTEGQIGDEQFF.

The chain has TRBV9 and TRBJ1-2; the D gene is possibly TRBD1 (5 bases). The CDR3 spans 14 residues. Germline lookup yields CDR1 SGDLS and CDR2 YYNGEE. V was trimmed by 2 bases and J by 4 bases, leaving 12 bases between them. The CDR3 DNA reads TGTGCCAGCAGCGTGGGCCGGGGACTCTATGGCTACACCTTC. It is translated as CASSVGRGLYGYTF.

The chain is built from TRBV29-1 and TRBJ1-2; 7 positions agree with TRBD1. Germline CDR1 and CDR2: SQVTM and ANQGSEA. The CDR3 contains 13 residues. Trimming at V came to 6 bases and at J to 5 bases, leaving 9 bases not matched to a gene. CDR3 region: CSVPEGGRYGYTF. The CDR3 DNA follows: TGCAGCGTCCCAGAAGGGGGCCGGTATGGCTACACCTTC.

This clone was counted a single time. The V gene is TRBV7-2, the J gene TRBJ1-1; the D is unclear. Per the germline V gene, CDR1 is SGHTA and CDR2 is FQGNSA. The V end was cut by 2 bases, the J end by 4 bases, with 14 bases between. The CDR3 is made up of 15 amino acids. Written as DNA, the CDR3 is TGTGCCAGCAGCTTAAGGCGGGGATGGGGCACTGAAGCTTTCTTT. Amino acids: CASSLRRGWGTEAFF. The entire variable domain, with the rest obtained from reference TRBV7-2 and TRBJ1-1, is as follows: GAGVSQSPSNKVTEKGKDVELRCDPISGHTALYWYRQSLGQGLEFLIYFQGNSAPDKSGLPSDRFSAERTGGSVSTLTIQRTQQEDSAVYLCASSLRRGWGTEAFFGQGTRLTVV.

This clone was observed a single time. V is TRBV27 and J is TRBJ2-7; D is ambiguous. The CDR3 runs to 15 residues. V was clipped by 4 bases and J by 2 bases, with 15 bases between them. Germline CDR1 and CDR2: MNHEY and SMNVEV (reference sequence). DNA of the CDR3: TGTGCCAGCAGTTCCTTCAGGCTGCCCACCTACGAGCAGTACTTC. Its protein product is CASSSFRLPTYEQYF.